A selection of T cell receptor beta chains follows, all from one sample in a study of T-cell memory formation after mild COVID-19. TCRdb called the 5' RACE reads again in MiXCR, with one record for every CDR3 protein. The sample lists hundreds of thousands of distinct CDR3 sequences; about 20% were seen once. The material sequenced was PBMCs or a T cell subset sorted from them (not recorded which). The receptors derive from an adult woman who had mild COVID-19 (a few samples of this study predate the infection). Cell type and time point are not known. Each CDR3 is given with its conserved first and last residue. The D gene is left open where the match is weak. Only part of the rows carry a size: once, few, many, or a class if the clone is expanded.

few	-	TRBV4-1	TRBJ2-2	CASSQGLVKTGELFF	TGCGCCAGCAGCCAAGGACTAGTAAAGACCGGGGAGCTGTTTTTT
few	TRBD2	TRBV6-5	TRBJ2-5	CASSPRGGWVVGVQETQYF	TGTGCCAGCAGTCCCCGCGGGGGATGGGTCGTGGGGGTCCAAGAGACCCAGTACTTC
-	-	TRBV5-1	TRBJ1-2	CASSEDSNYGYTF	TGCGCCAGCAGCGAGGACAGCAACTATGGCTACACCTTC
-	-	TRBV5-4	TRBJ1-2	CASSFDPPGTWGYTF	TGTGCCAGCAGCTTTGATCCACCGGGGACCTGGGGCTACACCTTC
-	-	TRBV12-3/TRBV12-4	TRBJ2-3	CASSSSRGEADTQYF	TGTGCCAGCAGTTCTAGCAGGGGTGAGGCAGATACGCAGTATTTT
-	-	TRBV7-6	TRBJ1-4	CASSLVTGNEKLFF	TGTGCCAGCAGCTTAGTAACTGGTAATGAAAAACTGTTTTTT
-	TRBD2	TRBV6-5	TRBJ2-1	CASSYSIIAGVDEQFF	TGTGCCAGCAGTTACTCGATTATAGCGGGAGTAGATGAGCAGTTCTTC
few	-	TRBV20-1	TRBJ2-1	CSASGRETYNEQFF	TGCAGTGCTAGCGGGAGAGAGACCTACAATGAGCAGTTCTTC
few	-	TRBV6-4	TRBJ1-2	CASSDSTAGYTF	TGTGCCAGCAGTGACTCAACGGCTGGCTACACCTTC
few	-	TRBV9	TRBJ2-1	CASSVGGTTAGNEQFF	TGTGCCAGCAGCGTAGGGGGAACTACGGCGGGCAATGAGCAGTTCTTC
-	-	TRBV18	TRBJ2-7	CASSPTSHSSYEQYF	TGTGCCAGCTCACCGACTTCACACAGCTCCTACGAGCAGTACTTC
-	-	TRBV24-1	TRBJ2-5	CATSDLSRETQYF	TGTGCCACCAGTGATTTGAGCCGCGAGACCCAGTACTTC
few	-	TRBV29-1	TRBJ2-3	CSVSGLAETDTQYF	TGCAGCGTTTCCGGGCTAGCAGAGACAGATACGCAGTATTTT
-	TRBD2	TRBV16	TRBJ2-1	CASSRLTSGRKNEQFF	TGTGCCAGCAGCCGTCTGACTAGCGGGAGGAAAAATGAGCAGTTCTTC
-	-	TRBV18	TRBJ1-2	CASSPLAPGGGLNGYTF	TGTGCCAGCTCACCACTGGCCCCAGGCGGAGGCTTGAATGGCTACACCTTC
-	-	TRBV7-2	TRBJ1-3	CASSLDPSPGNTIYF	TGTGCCAGCAGCTTGGACCCTAGCCCTGGAAACACCATATATTTT
-	TRBD1	TRBV9	TRBJ2-2	CAIELGQVNTGELFF	TGTGCCATCGAACTGGGACAGGTGAACACCGGGGAGCTGTTTTTT
few	TRBD2	TRBV5-1	TRBJ2-1	CASSLASGSPREQFF	TGCGCCAGCAGCTTGGCTAGCGGGAGCCCCCGGGAGCAGTTCTTC
-	TRBD1	TRBV7-8	TRBJ1-6	CASSLGRQGENSPLHF	TGTGCCAGCAGCTTAGGCCGACAGGGCGAGAATTCACCCCTCCACTTT
few	-	TRBV20-1	TRBJ2-5	CSASRVSGQETQYF	TGCAGTGCTAGTAGGGTTAGTGGCCAAGAGACCCAGTACTTC
-	TRBD1	TRBV11-3	TRBJ2-1	CASSSPTTGGNEQFF	TGTGCCAGCAGCTCCCCTACGACAGGGGGCAATGAGCAGTTCTTC
many	TRBD2	TRBV20-1	TRBJ2-1	CSASAWASGGQEQFF	TGCAGTGCTTCTGCCTGGGCTAGCGGAGGTCAGGAGCAGTTCTTC